A selection of T cell receptor beta chains follows, all from one sample in a study of cytomegalovirus exposure and HLA in healthy donors. Libraries were prepared by immunoSEQ multiplex PCR; TCRdb keeps only in-frame clonotypes and omits some of them. Of over 150,000 clones in the sample, roughly four fifths were seen once. The source material was PBMCs. The receptor set was obtained from a man between 45 and 60 years old in good health and CMV-seropositive. The conserved cysteine and the conserved F or W are not part of the CDR3 here. Fields, in order: CDR3 length, V gene, J gene, CDR3 protein.

>13|TRBV9|TRBJ2-5
ASSVSGLAEETQY
>9|TRBV7-9|TRBJ2-1
ASGQTPEQF
>12|TRBV7-6|TRBJ2-7
ASSLGQGVYEQY
>13|TRBV11-2|TRBJ1-5
ASSRGQGRGQPQH
>14|TRBV4-2|TRBJ2-2
ASSQPQGVLAGELF
>14|TRBV7-2|TRBJ1-1
ASSLRTGGIDTEAF
>11|TRBV7-9|TRBJ1-1
ASSFEGGTEAF
>13|TRBV7-9|TRBJ2-1
ASSPRGSSYNEQF
>14|TRBV9|TRBJ2-2
ASRGPLQGEPGELF
>12|TRBV30|TRBJ1-4
ASKGGTDNEKLF
>11|TRBV7-2|TRBJ2-7
ASSPTRTYEQY
>13|TRBV5-5|TRBJ1-6
ASSLDGGDNSPLH
>13|TRBV23-1|TRBJ2-7
ASSHRRSGGYEQY
>13|TRBV18|TRBJ1-5
ASSEFDRPNQPQH
>10|TRBV7-9|TRBJ2-7
ASSLGPSEQY
>13|TRBV5-4|TRBJ2-1
ASSGRTGSYNEQF
>16|TRBV4-3|TRBJ2-3
ASSQGVLREAGDRTQY
>12|TRBV7-7|TRBJ2-7
ASSPGQGLHEQY
>12|TRBV18|TRBJ1-5
ASSPDRDNQPQH
>10|TRBV6-6|TRBJ2-3
ASSYPGLARY
>15|TRBV5-1|TRBJ2-3
ASSLGASGTLTDTQY
>12|TRBV19|TRBJ2-4
ASSIGTDKNIQY
>16|TRBV19|TRBJ2-3
ASSRRRLAGGSTDTQY
>14|TRBV14|TRBJ2-1
ASSQDLAGAYNEQF
>13|TRBV10-3|TRBJ2-2
ASCCLGQNTGELF
>12|TRBV28|TRBJ2-1
ASSLSGSYNEQF
>14|TRBV10-3|TRBJ2-3
AISESGGGYTDTQY
>11|TRBV29-1|TRBJ2-7
SARLALAYEQY
>11|TRBV7-6|TRBJ1-1
ASSSRTGRAAF
>15|TRBV14|TRBJ1-1
ASSQELLGRGRTEAF
>13|TRBV7-9|TRBJ2-2
ASSPRGGNTGELF
>13|TRBV2|TRBJ1-2
ASRRERGQGNGYT
>13|TRBV9|TRBJ2-3
ASSERTGTTDTQY
>13|TRBV9|TRBJ2-5
ASSDSGVPEETQY
>12|TRBV28|TRBJ1-2
ASSPSGGGYGYT
>11|TRBV6-5|TRBJ1-1
ATRGFRNTEAF
>14|TRBV19|TRBJ2-2
ASSIVPGANTGELF
>9|TRBV6-1|TRBJ2-7
ASSGRYEQY
>9|TRBV27|TRBJ2-1
ASSLGEEQF
>14|TRBV19|TRBJ2-1
ASSIGWQEIYNEQF
>17|TRBV2|TRBJ2-3
ASSEAPLGTASSTDTQY
>13|TRBV5-1|TRBJ2-3
ASSLASTITDTQY
>12|TRBV19|TRBJ2-1
ASSILGGMDEQF
>10|TRBV18|TRBJ2-1
ASSRPQNEQF
>13|TRBV7-6|TRBJ2-5
ASSLSLARSGIQY
>10|TRBV30|TRBJ1-2
AWNGANYGYT
>12|TRBV7-9|TRBJ1-1
ASSTTGVLLGAF
>12|TRBV5-1|TRBJ1-1
ASSLGGGDTEAF
>13|TRBV7-3|TRBJ1-1
ASSLTGQGSTEAF
>12|TRBV6-5|TRBJ2-7
ASSYADRGYEQY